This TCR beta chain was recovered during a study of cytomegalovirus exposure and HLA in healthy donors (dated by TCRdb to the late 2010s). About the study as a whole: An earlier analysis of some 620 of the donors reported 276 Gb of sequence data and about 120 million unique TCR beta sequences obtained from approximately 180 million T cells. A later genetic analysis took genome-wide SNP genotypes for about 55% of the 666 donors and used that subset as a discovery cohort. The study used immunosequencing to profile the T cell repertoires of more than 650 subjects and linked those repertoires to cytomegalovirus serostatus. Of the approximately 400 genotyped donors, roughly 76% were placed in the genetic ancestry cluster associated with self-reported Caucasian donors. All discovery cohort repertoires had been generated using a single sequencing platform. Because of strong linkage in the cohort, a handful of DR-DQ haplotypes were treated as single units for association and clustering. A later analysis re-examined previously published TCR beta repertoires from about 670 donors and added high-resolution HLA genotyping to investigate patterns of TCR occurrence. Donor age, sex, ethnicity and CMV serostatus were compiled together with the repertoire data. The number of typed donors differed by locus: roughly 629-630 for A, B, C, DRB1 and DQB1; approximately 540 for DQA1; approximately 600 for DPA1; and roughly 490 for DPB1. An early release that covered roughly 600 HLA-typed donors contained approximately 300 gigabases of sequencing data and around 85 million unique TCR sequences. Rather than drawing on any new phenotypic data, the later analysis identified candidate immune exposures from TCR beta sequences and the way those sequences occurred across donors. On average, roughly 240,000 unique TCR beta nucleotide sequences were sequenced per donor among roughly 430 genotyped donors of the cohort, with 15% to 20% of those sequences being non-productive. An earlier analysis of some 600 of the donors applied high-throughput TCR beta sequencing to assess whether each TCR beta V gene segment acted as functional or pseudogenic. To predict cytomegalovirus infection status, the study combined high-throughput TCR immunosequencing, statistical association of individual TCRs with disease status, and machine learning. Besides the first cohort of approximately 670 subjects, a separate validation cohort made up of roughly 130 different subjects was used. Class I and class II HLA loci were covered by the typing at four-digit resolution. The aim of the study was to test whether cataloging public T cell receptors could identify signatures of past pathogen exposure.

Broad study findings and their caveats: In a later analysis, HLA-associated TCR beta chains were found to be more clonally expanded and to have lower generation probabilities than equally common non-associated chains. Because counts were too low, more than 15 rarely observed V segments, including chromosome 9 orphons, were left out of the earlier analysis of roughly 600 of the donors. In an earlier analysis of 500 to 650 of the donors, most TCR beta V segments appeared in productive rearrangements about 87% or about 30% of the time, broadly matching IMGT annotations. When HLA alleles, especially DR and DQ, strongly co-occurred, TCR associations were difficult to assign to individual alleles. A few of the identified cytomegalovirus-associated TCR beta chains were confirmed in vitro to be specific for cytomegalovirus antigens. A further reported finding was that TCR beta sequences accurately predicted the HLA-A and HLA-B alleles for most subjects in the first cohort. Cytomegalovirus status was reported to be diagnosed by the classifier with high specificity and sensitivity in both the original and validation cohorts. In a later analysis, the rate of TCR association differed among HLA loci, with DRB1 alleles having the most associated TCRs and HLA-C alleles having the fewest. A later analysis reported that several top co-occurrence clusters appeared linked to parvovirus B19, influenza, CMV and Epstein-Barr virus. V-gene and J-gene trimming of TCR beta chains was associated with a missense DCLRE1C variant in a later genetic analysis, and the association was replicated in an independent cohort. According to a later analysis, most CMV-associated TCR beta chains appeared to be HLA-restricted, and the HLA associations seemed to be driven largely by CMV exposure. The presence/absence analyses assumed that sequencing depth was roughly uniform across donors, and that assumption may not be true. In this cohort, only TCR beta chains were sequenced, and detectable features were limited by the absence of alpha or paired-chain data. The study listed 150 to 200 TCR beta chains as associated with cytomegalovirus. Most TCR sequences were seen in very few donors, while some public TCRs were found in many individuals. A group of highly shared sequence variants was considered likely to be a technical artifact of the sequencing pipeline. At a false discovery rate of 0.05, a later analysis linked 15,000 to 20,000 TCR beta sequences to specific HLA alleles. It was suggested by the authors that the approach could potentially be generalized to other disease states and immunological phenotypes. Because HLA typing was unavailable for some donors at each locus, only the typed subset was used in association tests. CMV serostatus was the only immune exposure information available for the cohort. Compared with the roughly 600-donor mean, donors in an Asian-associated ancestry cluster had fewer N-insertions in productive TCRs, according to a later genetic analysis. Linkage disequilibrium might explain the correlated functional status among segregating V segments, but an unknown experimental factor could not be excluded.

In total, roughly 670 healthy bone marrow donors made up the cohort. All cohort members were sampled while nominally healthy, although unrecorded immune exposures were likely present. The donor was CMV seropositive and belonged to the group of about 290 seropositive cohort members. Each donor provided a peripheral blood sample, and peripheral blood mononuclear cells were used for TCR beta sequencing. Genomic DNA extraction from the blood cell samples was performed with the Qiagen DNeasy Blood Extraction Kit. About this clone itself: The antigen it recognizes is unknown. Nothing much larger sits one base from this clone, and base qualities are not available.

Libraries were constructed by the immunoSEQ multiplex PCR assay. For the multiplex PCR, a mixture combining 60 forward primers for TCR Vbeta segments and 13 reverse primers for TCR Jbeta segments was used. The CDR3 region of rearranged TCR beta genes was amplified from genomic DNA by a multiplex PCR assay. The Illumina HiSeq System was used to sequence the amplified TCR beta libraries as 87-base-pair reads. The source study handled its data this way. In a later analysis, around 80 million unique TCR beta chains were counted across the roughly 670 repertoires, and roughly 11 million of these chains were shared by at least two donors. To remove PCR and sequencing errors, raw reads were error-corrected and collapsed into unique sequences using a nearest-neighbor algorithm that merged closely related sequences. V, D and J gene segments were assigned by aligning CDR3 sequences to IMGT reference sequences. Each retained sequence needed at least a six-nucleotide match to both a V gene segment and a J gene segment. A rearrangement was called productive if the CDR3 had no stop codons and remained in frame with V and J, and every other rearrangement was called non-productive. Following IMGT convention, CDR3 was defined as the stretch from the second conserved V-encoded cysteine up to the conserved J-encoded phenylalanine. The earlier analysis of about 620 of the donors excluded sequences that lacked an unambiguous match to a single V gene segment. In an earlier analysis of several hundred of the donors, V segments were called functional above 56.7% productive rearrangements and were called segregating when the between-donor standard deviation exceeded 5%. To diagnose cytomegalovirus status from the catalog of TCR beta chain sequences, a statistical classification framework was built. A later analysis assigned V and J genes by comparing TCR nucleotide sequences with IMGT/GENE-DB human TR gene sequences. In a later analysis, CDR3 sequences and most-parsimonious VDJ recombination scenarios were assigned using the TCRdist pipeline. In a later analysis, every TCR beta chain was defined by the combination of its CDR3 amino acid sequence and its V-gene family, and reads without a unique V-gene family were dropped. In a later analysis, approximately 640 highly shared, low-generation-probability nucleotide sequences were removed to address suspected cross-contamination and a sequencing artifact. A later analysis calculated a clonal expansion index for each public chain from normalized within-repertoire ranks of inferred template counts. Generation probabilities in a later analysis came from a VDJ recombination model fitted to out-of-frame rearrangements, and those results were checked against IGoR. A later analysis scored TCR-TCR, TCR-HLA and TCR-CMV co-occurrence with hypergeometric tests, applying a repertoire-size bias correction to TCR pairs. A later analysis estimated false discovery rates by permuting HLA or CMV assignments 20 times. In a later analysis, co-occurring TCRs were grouped using DBSCAN, and TCRdist sequence similarity was added for clustering within HLA-allele-positive subsets. Repertoires with fewer than 30,000 or more than 120,000 public chains were left out of co-occurrence clustering, as were four to six repertoires with anomalous nucleotide sharing. What TCRdb holds here is the immuneACCESS table cut down to in-frame rearrangements. Part of the clones is not present; checked against another copy, under half of the missing clones reflect an unresolved V gene, and the others are unexplained. The D gene and trimming were derived from the DNA, and the V and J assignments and clone size from that table. A total of approximately 30,000 clones appear in this sample, about 65% of them only once. About a fifth of the sample is held by the ten biggest clonotypes.

The sequenced material came from PBMCs. The clonotype originates from a man in his forties or fifties in good health and CMV-seropositive.

The CDR3 loop reads CASSPILGLHRELFF. The DNA is as follows: TGTGCCAGCAGCCCTATACTAGGACTTCACCGGGAGCTGTTTTTT. In this chain, TRBV14 is recombined with TRBJ2-2, with a weak D call of TRBD2 (5 bases match). The germline V gene encodes CDR1 SGHDN and CDR2 FVKESK. The CDR3 numbers 15 residues from cysteine through phenylalanine. The DNA shown is the 45-base CDR3, in frame from base 1. The V end loses 4 bases and the J end loses 9 bases, and a stretch of 18 bases separates them.